This T cell receptor (beta chain) is drawn from a study of blood T cell repertoires in COVID-19. As processed by the authors: Cell counts per sample came from amplifying reference gene primers. Produced via immunoSEQ multiplex PCR; TCRdb's table is partial and in-frame only. V, J and clone size derive from that table, while D and trimming were established from the DNA sequence. In the table there are 250,000 to 400,000 clones, roughly 88% of which are singletons. This CDR3 region has 14 residues. Trimming stripped 8 bases from V and 6 bases from J, with 14 bases between. The V gene's germline CDR1 is MDHEN and CDR2 SYDVKM.

This receptor was identified in a woman aged 25 to 39 with COVID-19, enrolled during active disease. This chain connects TRBV28 to TRBJ1-6; D perhaps matches TRBD1 (5 bases). Sample: peripheral blood. The chain's CDR3 is CASLMRGSNSPLHF. CDR3 nucleotide sequence: TGTGCCAGCCTGATGCGGGGGAGTAATTCACCCCTCCACTTT.